This T cell receptor (beta chain) derives from a study of blood T cell repertoires in COVID-19. Background on the study: The analysed material was cDNA or gDNA that came from T cells, B-cell-depleted T cells, or PBMCs.

The data were produced by immunoSEQ multiplex PCR, yet TCRdb's version contains in-frame clones alone and is incomplete. Among 250,000 to 400,000 clones, around 86% were seen once, and the ten largest hold about 5%. The CDR3 extends over 15 amino acids. The V gene's germline CDR1 is KGHSH and CDR2 LQKENI. V was clipped by 3 bases and J by 5 bases; unmatched bases: 7. The chain links TRBV18 to TRBJ1-1, with 9 bases that match TRBD1. This TCR was recovered from a man aged 55 to 70 who had recovered from COVID-19. The specimen sequenced was PBMCs or T cells enriched from blood (not recorded which). The CDR3 DNA follows: TGTGCCAGCTCACCCTGGACAGGGGAGAGAACTGAAGCTTTCTTT. This translates into CASSPWTGERTEAFF.